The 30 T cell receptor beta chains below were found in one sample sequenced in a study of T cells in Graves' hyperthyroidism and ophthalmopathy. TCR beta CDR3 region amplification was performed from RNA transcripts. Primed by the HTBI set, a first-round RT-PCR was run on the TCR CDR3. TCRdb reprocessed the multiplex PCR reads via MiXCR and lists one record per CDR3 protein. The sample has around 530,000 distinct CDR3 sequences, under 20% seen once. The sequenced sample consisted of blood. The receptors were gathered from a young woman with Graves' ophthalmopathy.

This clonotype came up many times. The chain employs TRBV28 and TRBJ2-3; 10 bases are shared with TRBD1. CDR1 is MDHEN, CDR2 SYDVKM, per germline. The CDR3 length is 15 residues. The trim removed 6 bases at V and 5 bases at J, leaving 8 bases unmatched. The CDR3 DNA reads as TGTGCCAGCAGACAGGGACAGGGGAGAGGAGATACGCAGTATTTT. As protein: CASRQGQGRGDTQYF.

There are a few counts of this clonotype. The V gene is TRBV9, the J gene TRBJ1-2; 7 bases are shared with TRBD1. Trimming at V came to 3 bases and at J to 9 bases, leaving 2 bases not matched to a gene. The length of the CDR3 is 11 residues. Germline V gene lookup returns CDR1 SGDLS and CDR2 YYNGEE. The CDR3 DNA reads TGTGCCAGCAGCGCGACAGGGAGCTACACCTTC. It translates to CASSATGSYTF.

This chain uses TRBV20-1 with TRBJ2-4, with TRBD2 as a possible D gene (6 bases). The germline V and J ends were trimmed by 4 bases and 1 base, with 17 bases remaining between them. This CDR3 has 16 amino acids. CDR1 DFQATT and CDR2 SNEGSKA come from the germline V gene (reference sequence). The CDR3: CSAKSGQGWAKNIQYF. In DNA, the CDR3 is TGCAGTGCTAAGAGCGGGCAAGGTTGGGCCAAAAACATTCAGTACTTC.

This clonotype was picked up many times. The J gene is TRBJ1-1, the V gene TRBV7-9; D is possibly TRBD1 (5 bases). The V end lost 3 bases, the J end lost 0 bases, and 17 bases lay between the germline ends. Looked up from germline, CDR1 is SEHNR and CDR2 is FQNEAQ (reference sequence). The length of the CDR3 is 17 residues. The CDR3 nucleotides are TGTGCCAGCAGCTTCCTCGCAGGGAAAGGCATGAACACTGAAGCTTTCTTT. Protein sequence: CASSFLAGKGMNTEAFF.

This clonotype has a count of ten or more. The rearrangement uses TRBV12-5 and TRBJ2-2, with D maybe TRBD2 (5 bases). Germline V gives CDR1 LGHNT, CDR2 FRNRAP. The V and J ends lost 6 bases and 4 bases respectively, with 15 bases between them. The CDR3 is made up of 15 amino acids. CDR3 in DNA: TGTGCTAGTGGCCTAAGGACGGCGGGCACCGGGGAGCTGTTTTTT. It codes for CASGLRTAGTGELFF.

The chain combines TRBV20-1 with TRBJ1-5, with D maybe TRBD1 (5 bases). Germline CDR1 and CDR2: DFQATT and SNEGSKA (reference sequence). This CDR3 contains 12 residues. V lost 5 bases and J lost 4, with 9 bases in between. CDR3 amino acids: CSALGRNQPQHF. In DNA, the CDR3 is TGCAGTGCTCTGGGACGGAATCAGCCCCAGCATTTT.

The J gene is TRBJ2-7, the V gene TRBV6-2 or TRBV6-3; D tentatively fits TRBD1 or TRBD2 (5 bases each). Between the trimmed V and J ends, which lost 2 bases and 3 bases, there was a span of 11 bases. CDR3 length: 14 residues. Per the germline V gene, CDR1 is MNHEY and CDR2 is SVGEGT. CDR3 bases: TGTGCCAGCAGTTACACCGGGACGGTCTACGAGCAGTACTTC. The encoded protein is CASSYTGTVYEQYF.

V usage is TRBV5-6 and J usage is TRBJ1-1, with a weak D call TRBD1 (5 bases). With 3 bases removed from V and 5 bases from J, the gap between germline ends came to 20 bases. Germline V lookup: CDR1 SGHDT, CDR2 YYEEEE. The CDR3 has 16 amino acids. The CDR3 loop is CASSWRPGHMRTEAFF. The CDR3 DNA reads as TGTGCCAGCAGCTGGCGACCAGGACATATGAGAACTGAAGCTTTCTTT.

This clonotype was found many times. The CDR3 is CASSYRDSNQPQHF. In nucleotides, the CDR3 is TGTGCCAGCAGTTACAGGGATAGCAATCAGCCCCAGCATTTT. The chain recombines TRBV28 with TRBJ1-5; D is perhaps TRBD1 (6 bases). CDR1 MDHEN and CDR2 SYDVKM come from the germline V gene. The CDR3 length is 14 residues. V was pared by 4 bases and J by 0 bases, with 7 bases between.

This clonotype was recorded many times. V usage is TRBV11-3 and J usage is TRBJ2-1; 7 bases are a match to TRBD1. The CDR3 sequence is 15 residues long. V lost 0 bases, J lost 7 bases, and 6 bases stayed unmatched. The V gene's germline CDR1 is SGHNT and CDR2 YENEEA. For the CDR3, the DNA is TGTGCCAGCAGCTTAGACAGGGGGATGGGGAATGAGCAGTTCTTC. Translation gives CASSLDRGMGNEQFF.

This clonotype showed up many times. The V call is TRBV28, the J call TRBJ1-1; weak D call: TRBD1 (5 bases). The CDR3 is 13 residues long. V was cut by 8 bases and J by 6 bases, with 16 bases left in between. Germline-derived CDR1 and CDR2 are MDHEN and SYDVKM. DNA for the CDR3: TGTGCCAGCCATTCCCAGGGTTCCGCTGAAGCTTTCTTT. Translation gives CASHSQGSAEAFF.

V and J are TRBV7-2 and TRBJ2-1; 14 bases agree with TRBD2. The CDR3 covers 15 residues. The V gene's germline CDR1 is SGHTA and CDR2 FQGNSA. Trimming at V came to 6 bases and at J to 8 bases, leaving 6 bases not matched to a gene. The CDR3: CASSWGLAGDDEQFF. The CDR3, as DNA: TGTGCCAGCAGTTGGGGACTAGCGGGAGATGATGAGCAGTTCTTC.

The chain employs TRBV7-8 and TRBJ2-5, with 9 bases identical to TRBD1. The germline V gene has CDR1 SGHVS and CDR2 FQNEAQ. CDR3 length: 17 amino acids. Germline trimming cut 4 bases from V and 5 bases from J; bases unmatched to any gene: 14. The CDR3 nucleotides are TGTGCCAGCAGCTCGACGGGACAGGGTGTGGGCCGGGAGACCCAGTACTTC. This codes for CASSSTGQGVGRETQYF. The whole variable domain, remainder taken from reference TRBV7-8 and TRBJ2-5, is GAGVSQSPRYKVAKRGQDVALRCDPISGHVSLFWYQQALGQGPEFLTYFQNEAQLDKSGLPSDRFFAERPEGSVSTLKIQRTQQEDSAVYLCASSSTGQGVGRETQYFGPGTRLLVL.

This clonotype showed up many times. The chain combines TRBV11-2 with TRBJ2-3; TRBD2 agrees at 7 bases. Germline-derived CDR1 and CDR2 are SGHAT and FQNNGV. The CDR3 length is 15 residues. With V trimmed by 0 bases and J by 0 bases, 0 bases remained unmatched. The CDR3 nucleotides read TGTGCCAGCAGCTTAGAGCGGGGGAGCACAGATACGCAGTATTTT. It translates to CASSLERGSTDTQYF.

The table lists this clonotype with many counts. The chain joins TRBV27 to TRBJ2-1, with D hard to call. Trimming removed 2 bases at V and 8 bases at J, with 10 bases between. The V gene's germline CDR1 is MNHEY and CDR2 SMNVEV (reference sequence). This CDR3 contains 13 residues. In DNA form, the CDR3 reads TGTGCCAGCAGTTTAAGGCTTAACCATGAGCAGTTCTTC. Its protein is CASSLRLNHEQFF.

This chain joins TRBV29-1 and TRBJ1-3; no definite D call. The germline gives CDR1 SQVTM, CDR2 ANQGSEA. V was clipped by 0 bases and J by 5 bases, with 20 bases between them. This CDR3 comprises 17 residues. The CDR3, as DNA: TGCAGCGTTGAAGACTTCGGCGCAGTGGATGAACGAAACACCATATATTTT. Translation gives CSVEDFGAVDERNTIYF.

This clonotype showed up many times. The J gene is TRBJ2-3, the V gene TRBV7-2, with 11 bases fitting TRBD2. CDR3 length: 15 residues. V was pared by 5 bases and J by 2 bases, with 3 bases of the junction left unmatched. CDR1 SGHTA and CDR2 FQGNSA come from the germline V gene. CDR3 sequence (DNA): TGTGCCAGCAGCCTGGGACTAGCGGCCACAGATACGCAGTATTTT. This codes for CASSLGLAATDTQYF.

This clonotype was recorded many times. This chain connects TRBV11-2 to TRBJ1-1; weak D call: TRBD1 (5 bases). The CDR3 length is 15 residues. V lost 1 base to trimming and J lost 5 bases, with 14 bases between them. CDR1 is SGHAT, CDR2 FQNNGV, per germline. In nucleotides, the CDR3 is TGTGCCAGCAGCTTAGCAGGGAGAAAGGGGACTGAAGCTTTCTTT. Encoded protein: CASSLAGRKGTEAFF.

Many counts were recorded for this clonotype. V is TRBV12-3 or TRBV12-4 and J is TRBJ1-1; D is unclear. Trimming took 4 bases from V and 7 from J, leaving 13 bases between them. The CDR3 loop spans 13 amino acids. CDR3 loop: CASSSRPWGEAFF. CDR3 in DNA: TGTGCCAGCAGTTCTCGGCCCTGGGGTGAAGCTTTCTTT.

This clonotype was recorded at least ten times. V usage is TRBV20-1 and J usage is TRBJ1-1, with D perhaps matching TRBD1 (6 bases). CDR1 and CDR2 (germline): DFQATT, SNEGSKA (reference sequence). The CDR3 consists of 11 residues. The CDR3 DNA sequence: TGCAGCTCGCCAGGGGACACTGAAGCTTTCTTT. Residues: CSSPGDTEAFF.

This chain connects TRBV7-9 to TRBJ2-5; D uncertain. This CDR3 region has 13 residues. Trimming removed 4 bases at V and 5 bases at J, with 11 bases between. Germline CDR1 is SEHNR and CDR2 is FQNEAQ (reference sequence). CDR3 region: CASSYPRRETQYF. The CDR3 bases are TGTGCCAGCAGCTACCCCCGCCGGGAGACCCAGTACTTC.

CDR3: CASSLGTLTRDEQYF. The CDR3 nucleotides are TGTGCCAGCAGCCTAGGGACGCTAACCCGGGACGAGCAGTACTTC. V and J are TRBV5-6 and TRBJ2-7; either TRBD1 or TRBD2 may supply D (5 bases each). Germline CDR1 and CDR2: SGHDT and YYEEEE. Trimming pared 4 bases from V and 5 bases from J, leaving 19 bases between. This CDR3 contains 15 residues. Full variable domain (remainder filled in from reference TRBV5-6 and TRBJ2-7): DAGVTQSPTHLIKTRGQQVTLRCSPKSGHDTVSWYQQALGQGPQFIFQYYEEEERQRGNFPDRFSGHQFPNYSSELNVNALLLGDSALYLCASSLGTLTRDEQYFGPGTRLTVT.

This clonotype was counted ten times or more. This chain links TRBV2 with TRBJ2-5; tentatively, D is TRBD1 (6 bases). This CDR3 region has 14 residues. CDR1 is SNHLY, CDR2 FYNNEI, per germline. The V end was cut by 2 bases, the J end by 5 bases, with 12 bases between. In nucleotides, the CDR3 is TGTGCCAGCAGTGAACCCTCAGGGGTGGAGACCCAGTACTTC. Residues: CASSEPSGVETQYF. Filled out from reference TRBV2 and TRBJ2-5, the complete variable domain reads EPEVTQTPSHQVTQMGQEVILRCVPISNHLYFYWYRQILGQKVEFLVSFYNNEISEKSEIFDDQFSVERPDGSNFTLKIRSTKLEDSAMYFCASSEPSGVETQYFGPGTRLLVL.

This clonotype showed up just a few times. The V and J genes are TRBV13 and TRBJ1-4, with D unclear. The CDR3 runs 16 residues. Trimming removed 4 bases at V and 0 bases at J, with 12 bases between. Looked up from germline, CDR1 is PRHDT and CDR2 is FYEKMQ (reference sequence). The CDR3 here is CASSSGPVATNEKLFF. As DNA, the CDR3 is TGTGCCAGCAGCTCAGGTCCGGTTGCAACTAATGAAAAACTGTTTTTT.

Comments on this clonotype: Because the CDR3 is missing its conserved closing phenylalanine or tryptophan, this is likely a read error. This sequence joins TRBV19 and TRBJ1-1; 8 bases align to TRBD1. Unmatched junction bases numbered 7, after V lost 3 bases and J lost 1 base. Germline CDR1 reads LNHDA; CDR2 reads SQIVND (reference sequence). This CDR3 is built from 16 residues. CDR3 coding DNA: TGTGCCAGTAGTATTCGTCGCAGGGGGCCGAACACTGAAGCTTTCCTT. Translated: CASSIRRRGPNTEAFL.

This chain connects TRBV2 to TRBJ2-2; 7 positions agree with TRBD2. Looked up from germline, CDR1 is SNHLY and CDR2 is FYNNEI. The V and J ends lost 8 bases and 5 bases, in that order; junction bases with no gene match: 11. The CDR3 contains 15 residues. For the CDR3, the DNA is TGTGCCAGCCGGAGATCTAGCGGATCAACCGGGGAGCTGTTTTTT. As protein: CASRRSSGSTGELFF. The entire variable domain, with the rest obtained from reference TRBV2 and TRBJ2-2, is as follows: EPEVTQTPSHQVTQMGQEVILRCVPISNHLYFYWYRQILGQKVEFLVSFYNNEISEKSEIFDDQFSVERPDGSNFTLKIRSTKLEDSAMYFCASRRSSGSTGELFFGEGSRLTVL.

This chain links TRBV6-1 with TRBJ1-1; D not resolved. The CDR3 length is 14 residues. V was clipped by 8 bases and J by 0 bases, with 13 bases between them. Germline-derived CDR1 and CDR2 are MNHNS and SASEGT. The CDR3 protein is CASRVGFLNTEAFF. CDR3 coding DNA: TGTGCCAGCCGTGTCGGTTTTCTGAACACTGAAGCTTTCTTT.

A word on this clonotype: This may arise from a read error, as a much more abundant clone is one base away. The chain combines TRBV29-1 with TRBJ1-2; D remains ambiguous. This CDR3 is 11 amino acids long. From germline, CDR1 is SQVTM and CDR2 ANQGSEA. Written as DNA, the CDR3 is TGCAGCGTTGAAGGGGCAGGTGGCCACACCTTC. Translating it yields CSVEGAGGHTF.

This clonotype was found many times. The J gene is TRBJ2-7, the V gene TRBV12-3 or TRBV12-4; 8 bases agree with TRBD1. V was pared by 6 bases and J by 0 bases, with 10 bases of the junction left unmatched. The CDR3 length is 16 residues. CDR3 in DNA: TGTGCCAGCAGCATTTTGAGGACAGGGAGCTCCTACGAGCAGTACTTC. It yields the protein CASSILRTGSSYEQYF.

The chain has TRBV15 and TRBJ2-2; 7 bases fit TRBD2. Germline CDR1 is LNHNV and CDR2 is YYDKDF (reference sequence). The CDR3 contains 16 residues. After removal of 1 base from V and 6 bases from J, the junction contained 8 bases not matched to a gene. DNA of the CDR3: TGTGCCACCAGCAGAGGGGGGGGAGGCCGGGCCGGGGAGCTGTTTTTT. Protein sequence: CATSRGGGGRAGELFF.